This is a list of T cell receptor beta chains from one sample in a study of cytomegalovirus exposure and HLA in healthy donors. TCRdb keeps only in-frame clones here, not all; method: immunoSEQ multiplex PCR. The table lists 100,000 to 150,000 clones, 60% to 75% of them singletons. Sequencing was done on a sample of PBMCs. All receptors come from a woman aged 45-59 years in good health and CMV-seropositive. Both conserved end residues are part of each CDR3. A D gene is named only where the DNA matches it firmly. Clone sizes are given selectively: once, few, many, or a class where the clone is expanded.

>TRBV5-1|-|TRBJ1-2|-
CASSLEGHDYGYTF
TGCGCCAGCAGCTTGGAGGGACATGACTATGGCTACACCTTC
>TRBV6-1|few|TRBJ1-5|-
CASSGIIGNQPQHF
TGTGCCAGCAGCGGGATTATAGGCAATCAGCCCCAGCATTTT
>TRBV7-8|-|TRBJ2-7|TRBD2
CASSLAVAGGSYEQYF
TGTGCCAGCAGCTTAGCGGTGGCGGGGGGGAGTTACGAGCAGTACTTC
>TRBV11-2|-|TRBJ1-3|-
CASSFSSGNTIYF
TGTGCCAGCAGCTTCTCCTCCGGAAACACCATATATTTT
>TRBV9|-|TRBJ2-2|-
CASSVSSGGIGELFF
TGTGCCAGCAGCGTATCCTCGGGGGGCATCGGGGAGCTGTTTTTT
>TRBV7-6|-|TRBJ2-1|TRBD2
CASSPPRVAGPYNEQFF
TGTGCCAGCAGCCCGCCCCGGGTAGCGGGGCCCTACAATGAGCAGTTCTTC
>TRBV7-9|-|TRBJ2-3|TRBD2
CASTKRGFGTDTQYF
TGTGCCAGCACAAAGCGGGGGTTTGGCACAGATACGCAGTATTTT
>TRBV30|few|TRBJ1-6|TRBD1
CAWTRDSNNSPLHF
TGTGCCTGGACCCGGGACAGCAATAATTCACCCCTCCACTTT
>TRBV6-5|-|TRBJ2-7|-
CASSPQGYEQYF
TGTGCCAGCAGTCCACAGGGATACGAGCAGTACTTC
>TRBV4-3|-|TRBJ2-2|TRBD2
CASSQDEERGNTGELFF
TGCGCCAGCAGCCAAGATGAGGAGCGGGGGAACACCGGGGAGCTGTTTTTT
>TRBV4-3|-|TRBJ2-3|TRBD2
CASSHLLSGGPDTQYF
TGCGCCAGCAGCCACCTCCTTAGCGGGGGCCCAGATACGCAGTATTTT
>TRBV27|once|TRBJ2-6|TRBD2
CASSLSGLAGLSHSGANVLTF
TGTGCCAGCAGTTTATCGGGACTAGCGGGTCTAAGCCACTCTGGGGCCAACGTCCTGACTTTC
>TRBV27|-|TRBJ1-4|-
CASSLTATNEKLFF
TGTGCCAGCAGTTTAACAGCCACTAATGAAAAACTGTTTTTT
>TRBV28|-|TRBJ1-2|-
CASSFPGGNYGYTF
TGTGCCAGCAGTTTCCCCGGGGGTAACTATGGCTACACCTTC
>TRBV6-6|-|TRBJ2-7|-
CASSYDAEGTYEQYF
TGTGCCAGCAGTTACGATGCGGAGGGTACCTACGAGCAGTACTTC
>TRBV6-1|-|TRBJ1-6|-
CAILIEKLNSPLHF
TGTGCCATCCTGATCGAGAAACTAAATTCACCCCTCCACTTT
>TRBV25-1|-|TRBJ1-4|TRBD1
CASSEYNGQVANEKLFF
TGTGCCAGCAGTGAATATAACGGACAGGTTGCTAATGAAAAACTGTTTTTT
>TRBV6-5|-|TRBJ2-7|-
CASSYSLTLYEQYF
TGTGCCAGCAGTTACTCGCTGACACTCTACGAGCAGTACTTC
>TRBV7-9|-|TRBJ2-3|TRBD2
CSSSLGLDPSTDTQYF
TGTTCCAGCAGCTTAGGACTAGACCCGAGCACAGATACGCAGTATTTT
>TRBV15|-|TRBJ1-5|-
CATSRGGHSVFNSGQPQHF
TGTGCCACCAGCAGGGGAGGGCATTCGGTTTTTAATTCAGGGCAGCCCCAGCATTTT
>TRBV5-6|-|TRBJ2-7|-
CASSLATLVYEQYF
TGTGCCAGCAGCTTGGCTACCTTGGTCTACGAGCAGTACTTC
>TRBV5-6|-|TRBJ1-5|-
CASSYQGGNQPQHF
TGTGCCAGCAGCTACCAGGGTGGTAATCAGCCCCAGCATTTT
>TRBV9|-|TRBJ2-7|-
CASSVEGDYYEQYF
TGTGCCAGCAGCGTAGAGGGGGATTATTACGAGCAGTACTTC
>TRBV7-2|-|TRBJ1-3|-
CASRRQNSGNTIYF
TGTGCCAGCAGGCGGCAAAACTCTGGAAACACCATATATTTT
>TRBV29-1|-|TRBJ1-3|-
CSVAISGNTIYF
TGCAGCGTTGCAATCAGTGGAAACACCATATATTTT
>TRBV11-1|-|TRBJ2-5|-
CASSFITGKARRETQYF
TGTGCCAGCAGCTTTATAACAGGGAAAGCGAGAAGAGAGACCCAGTACTTC
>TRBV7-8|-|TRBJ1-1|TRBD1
CASSLTGGGTEAFF
TGTGCCAGCAGCTTAACAGGGGGCGGCACTGAAGCTTTCTTT
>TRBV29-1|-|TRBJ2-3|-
CSVDLLSTDTQYF
TGCAGCGTTGATTTACTCAGCACAGATACGCAGTATTTT
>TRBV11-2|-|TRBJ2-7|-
CASSFGPEGQYF
TGTGCCAGCAGCTTTGGGCCAGAGGGGCAGTACTTC
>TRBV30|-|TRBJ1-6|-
CAWRGLYRVTSSYNSPLHF
TGTGCCTGGAGGGGCTTGTACCGTGTCACGAGCTCCTATAATTCACCCCTCCACTTT
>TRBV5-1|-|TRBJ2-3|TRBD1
CASSLGTAADTQYF
TGTGCCAGCAGCTTGGGGACAGCGGCAGATACGCAGTATTTT
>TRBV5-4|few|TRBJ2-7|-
CASSLQQVGDEQYF
TGTGCCAGCAGCTTGCAACAGGTCGGTGACGAGCAGTACTTC
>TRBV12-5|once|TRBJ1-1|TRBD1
CASGSTGTGYTF
TGTGCTAGTGGTTCAACGGGGACAGGGTATACCTTT
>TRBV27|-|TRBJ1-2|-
CASSLGGRAGYTF
TGTGCCAGCAGTTTAGGCGGGAGGGCCGGCTACACCTTC
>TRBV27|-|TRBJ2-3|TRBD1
CASSPWTGGTDTQYF
TGTGCCAGCAGTCCCTGGACAGGGGGCACAGATACGCAGTATTTT
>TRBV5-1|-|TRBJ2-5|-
CASSSADRSWETQYF
TGCGCCAGCAGCTCGGCGGACAGAAGTTGGGAGACCCAGTACTTC
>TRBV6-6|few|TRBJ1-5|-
CASSSRPGNQPQHF
TGTGCCAGCAGTTCCCGTCCAGGCAATCAGCCCCAGCATTTT
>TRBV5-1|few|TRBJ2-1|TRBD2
CASSLHLAGGYNEQFF
TGCGCCAGCAGCTTACACCTAGCGGGGGGTTACAATGAGCAGTTCTTC
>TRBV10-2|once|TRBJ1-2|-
CASSDSENYGYTF
TGCGCCAGCAGTGATAGCGAAAACTATGGCTACACCTTC
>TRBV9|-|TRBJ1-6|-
CASSEGVNNSPLHF
TGTGCCAGCAGCGAGGGAGTTAATAATTCACCCCTCCACTTT
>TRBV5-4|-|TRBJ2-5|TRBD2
CASSLPSGGPRETQYF
TGTGCCAGCAGCTTACCTAGCGGGGGGCCACGTGAGACCCAGTACTTC
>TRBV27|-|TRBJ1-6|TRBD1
CASSTSGTGWNSPLHF
TGTGCCAGCAGTACCTCCGGGACAGGGTGGAATTCACCCCTCCACTTT
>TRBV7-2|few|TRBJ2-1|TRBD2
CASSLYAGDGEQFF
TGTGCCAGCAGCTTATACGCGGGGGACGGTGAGCAGTTCTTC
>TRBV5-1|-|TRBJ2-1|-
CASSPRQDLLYNEQFF
TGCGCCAGCAGCCCCAGACAGGACCTGTTATACAATGAGCAGTTCTTC
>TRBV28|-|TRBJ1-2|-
CASSLTGYYGYTF
TGTGCCAGCAGTTTGACAGGTTATTATGGCTACACCTTC
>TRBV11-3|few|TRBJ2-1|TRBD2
CASSQSLAGAYNEQFF
TGTGCCAGCAGCCAATCTCTAGCGGGGGCCTACAATGAGCAGTTCTTC
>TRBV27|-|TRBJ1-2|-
CASSPRGLTGGYTF
TGTGCCAGCAGTCCAAGGGGATTGACGGGTGGCTACACCTTC
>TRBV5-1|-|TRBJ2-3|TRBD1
CASSLAGGQRSDTQYF
TGCGCCAGCAGCTTGGCAGGGGGACAGAGGTCAGATACGCAGTATTTT
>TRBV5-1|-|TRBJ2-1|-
CASSLMSGGANEQFF
TGCGCCAGCAGCTTGATGTCGGGGGGCGCCAATGAGCAGTTCTTC
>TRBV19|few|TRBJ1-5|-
CASSISRDVGQPQHF
TGTGCCAGTAGTATATCCAGGGATGTGGGCCAGCCCCAGCATTTT
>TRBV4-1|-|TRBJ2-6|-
CASSQGGLVLSGANVLTF
TGCGCCAGCAGCCAAGGCGGCCTAGTCCTCTCTGGGGCCAACGTCCTGACTTTC
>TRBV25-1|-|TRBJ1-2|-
CASSENYGYTF
TGTGCCAGCAGTGAAAACTACGGCTACACCTTC
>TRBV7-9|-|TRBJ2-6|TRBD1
CASSRLPGTGGSGANVLTF
TGTGCCAGCAGTCGATTACCCGGGACAGGGGGCTCTGGGGCCAACGTCCTGACTTTC
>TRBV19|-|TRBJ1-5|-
CASSADWAGGNQPQHF
TGTGCCAGTAGTGCTGACTGGGCAGGGGGCAATCAGCCCCAGCATTTT
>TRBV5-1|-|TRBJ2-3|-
CASIQGRSTDTQYF
TGCGCCAGCATACAGGGTAGGAGCACAGATACGCAGTATTTT
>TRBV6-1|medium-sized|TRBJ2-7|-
CASSEFSGGSDEQYF
TGTGCCAGCAGTGAATTTTCGGGGGGCTCGGACGAGCAGTACTTC
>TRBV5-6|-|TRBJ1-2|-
CASSLGHHNYGYTF
TGTGCCAGCAGCTTGGGACACCACAACTATGGCTACACCTTC
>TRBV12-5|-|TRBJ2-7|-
CASGLSNSGTYEQYF
TGTGCTAGTGGTTTGTCCAATAGCGGAACCTACGAGCAGTACTTC
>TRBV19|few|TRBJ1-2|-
CASKEIVGADYGYTF
TGTGCCAGTAAAGAGATCGTAGGGGCGGACTATGGCTACACCTTC